The present T cell receptor (beta chain) was sequenced within a study of graft-versus-host responses after intestinal transplantation. Study observations and caveats: Patients with graft-donor T cell macrochimerism had high graft-versus-host to host-versus-graft clonal ratios in allografts. GvH clones were found in recipient marrow; some appeared first in ileum or blood.

The CDR3 spans 13 residues. Trimming pared 5 bases from V and 3 bases from J, leaving 9 bases between. The germline gives CDR1 SGHTA, CDR2 FQGNSA. A word on this clone: Its cognate antigen is unknown.

Some clones are missing from TCRdb's copy, which holds only in-frame ones; the method was immunoSEQ multiplex PCR. The sample has approximately 100,000 clones, about 83% seen once. This specimen consisted of PBMCs, obtained 255 days after intestinal transplant. The V gene is TRBV7-2, the J gene TRBJ2-3, with unresolved D. This receptor was identified in a human patient who received an intestinal transplant, so some T cells may come from the graft donor. CDR3 bases: TGTGCCAGCAGCGTCGGACCGACAGATACGCAGTATTTT. As protein: CASSVGPTDTQYF.